Shown below are 30 T cell receptor beta chains from a single sample sequenced in a study of blood T cell repertoires in COVID-19. The repertoire was sequenced with immunoSEQ multiplex PCR; TCRdb's copy has only in-frame clones and lacks some. This sample has roughly 230,000 clones, with about four fifths found just once. Input material: peripheral blood. These receptors all come from a man between 40 and 49 years old with active or convalescent COVID-19.

The chain couples TRBV7-9 to TRBJ1-1; a weak D match, TRBD1 (5 bases). Trimming removed 0 bases from V and 3 bases from J, with 8 bases in between. Germline CDR1 SEHNR, CDR2 FQNEAQ (reference sequence). The CDR3 sequence is 14 residues long. This CDR3 is CASSLAQGDTEAFF. CDR3 nucleotides: TGTGCCAGCAGCTTAGCTCAAGGGGACACTGAAGCTTTCTTT.

The rearrangement joins TRBV18 to TRBJ2-3; 11 nucleotides align to TRBD2. Germline-derived CDR1 and CDR2 are KGHSH and LQKENI. V lost 2 bases, J lost 0 bases, and 13 bases stayed unmatched. The CDR3 consists of 20 residues. CDR3 loop: CASSPKWTGTSGASTDTQYF. The CDR3 coding sequence is TGTGCCAGCTCACCAAAGTGGACCGGGACTAGCGGAGCTAGCACAGATACGCAGTATTTT.

This clone was seen once. V is TRBV11-1 and J is TRBJ1-2, with TRBD1 as a possible D gene (6 bases). This CDR3 has 15 residues. V was trimmed by 6 bases and J by 8 bases, leaving 22 bases between them. In germline, CDR1 is SGHAT, CDR2 FQDESV (reference sequence). CDR3 nucleotides: TGTGCCAGCAGGGAACAGGGTCTAGGTCCCGGGGGCTACACCTTC. This codes for CASREQGLGPGGYTF.

The chain combines TRBV27 with TRBJ1-1, with D unclear. V was clipped by 0 bases and J by 5 bases, with 16 bases between them. Germline CDR1 and CDR2: MNHEY and SMNVEV (reference sequence). CDR3 length: 16 residues. The CDR3 DNA follows: TGTGCCAGCAGTTTATCCCCGGAGGACGGGTTGACTGAAGCTTTCTTT. It translates to CASSLSPEDGLTEAFF.

This clone showed up just once. This chain joins TRBV12-3 or TRBV12-4 and TRBJ1-1; D is undetermined. This CDR3 contains 13 residues. V gave up 3 bases and J gave up 10 bases, with 15 bases separating them. This chain's CDR3 is CASSLDVRGPAFF. The DNA for the CDR3 is TGTGCCAGCAGTTTGGATGTTAGAGGGCCAGCTTTCTTT.

V gene TRBV30 combines with J gene TRBJ1-5, with a tentative D call TRBD1 (6 bases). The germline V gene has CDR1 GTSNPN and CDR2 SVGIG (reference sequence). V was pared by 3 bases and J by 1 base, with 7 bases between. The CDR3 extends over 13 amino acids. The CDR3 loop reads CAWSRGSNQPQHF. In DNA form, the CDR3 reads TGTGCCTGGAGCAGGGGCAGCAATCAGCCCCAGCATTTT.

The V gene is TRBV7-9, the J gene TRBJ1-4; D ambiguous. Germline values: CDR1 SEHNR, CDR2 FQNEAQ (reference sequence). V was cut by 3 bases and J by 5 bases, with 7 bases left in between. The CDR3 covers 13 residues. The CDR3 is CASSFNENEKLFF. The DNA of the CDR3 is TGTGCCAGCAGCTTTAATGAGAATGAAAAACTGTTTTTT. The full variable domain, its missing parts supplied by reference TRBV7-9 and TRBJ1-4, is DTGVSQNPRHKITKRGQNVTFRCDPISEHNRLYWYRQTLGQGPEFLTYFQNEAQLEKSRLLSDRFSAERPKGSFSTLEIQRTEQGDSAMYLCASSFNENEKLFFGSGTQLSVL.

The genes are TRBV21-1 and TRBJ1-6; TRBD1 is the table's D call, not checked against the DNA. TRBV21-1 is noted as a pseudogene. This CDR3 has 19 amino acids. CDR3 loop: CASSKERLDRYSYNSPLHF. CDR3 bases: TGTGCCAGCAGCAAAGAGAGATTGGACAGGTACTCCTATAATTCACCCCTCCACTTT.

In its sample, this clone was seen a few times. The chain uses TRBV20-1 and TRBJ2-3; D not certain. CDR1 and CDR2 from the germline V gene are DFQATT and SNEGSKA (reference sequence). The CDR3 contains 11 residues. The V gene lost 3 bases and the J gene lost 6 bases, with 7 bases spanning the gap. The CDR3 DNA reads TGCAGTGCTAGTGAACTGGATACGCAGTATTTT. Residues: CSASELDTQYF.

This clone was recorded only once. The chain combines TRBV5-1 with TRBJ1-6; 10 nucleotides agree with TRBD1. Germline V lookup: CDR1 SGHRS, CDR2 YFSETQ. CDR3 length: 17 amino acids. V shed 3 bases and J 0 bases; nucleotides not matched to a gene: 3. In DNA form, the CDR3 reads TGCGCCAGCAGCTCGCGGACAGGGGGCTCCTATAATTCACCCCTCCACTTT. This codes for CASSSRTGGSYNSPLHF.

This sequence joins TRBV6-5 and TRBJ1-5, with 9 bases identical to TRBD1. The length of the CDR3 is 15 residues. V shed 4 bases and J 1 base; nucleotides not matched to a gene: 2. Germline CDR1 is MNHEY and CDR2 is SVGAGI. The CDR3 region is CASSWDRVSNQPQHF. The CDR3 DNA sequence: TGTGCCAGCAGTTGGGACAGGGTGAGCAATCAGCCCCAGCATTTT.

V usage is TRBV27 and J usage is TRBJ1-2; 8 bases fit TRBD1. Germline trimming cut 2 bases from V and 4 bases from J; bases unmatched to any gene: 3. Germline V lookup: CDR1 MNHEY, CDR2 SMNVEV (reference sequence). The CDR3 runs to 14 residues. The CDR3 sequence is CASSLSQGAYGYTF. The CDR3 nucleotides read TGTGCCAGCAGTTTAAGCCAGGGGGCCTATGGCTACACCTTC.

This chain links TRBV4-2 with TRBJ1-5; 7 nucleotides align to TRBD1. J was trimmed by 5 bases and V by 1 base; bases with no gene match: 5. The CDR3 is 15 residues long. CDR1 and CDR2 from the germline V gene are LGHNA and YNFKEQ. The CDR3 spells CASSQGDREYQPQHF. CDR3 DNA sequence: TGTGCCAGCAGCCAAGGAGACAGGGAGTATCAGCCCCAGCATTTT.

This clone came up once. The rearrangement links TRBV29-1 to TRBJ2-7; TRBD1 matches 7 bases. The V segment lost 7 bases and the J segment 5 bases; nucleotides outside the gene matches: 5. The CDR3 is made up of 11 amino acids. Germline V gives CDR1 SQVTM, CDR2 ANQGSEA. CDR3 protein: CSGVTGHEQYF. Here the CDR3 DNA reads TGCAGCGGGGTGACAGGGCACGAGCAGTACTTC.

The count of this clone is one. The chain is built from TRBV27 and TRBJ2-4, with 9 nucleotides matching TRBD1. V was clipped by 1 base and J by 6 bases; unmatched bases: 4. This CDR3 contains 15 residues. Germline values: CDR1 MNHEY, CDR2 SMNVEV (reference sequence). The CDR3 spells CASSLYRDRVNIQYF. CDR3 DNA: TGTGCCAGCAGTTTATACAGGGACAGGGTAAACATTCAGTACTTC.

The chain couples TRBV29-1 to TRBJ2-1, with a weak D call TRBD1 (5 bases). The CDR3 runs to 12 residues. With 5 bases removed from V and 7 bases from J, the gap between germline ends came to 12 bases. Germline V gene sequence: CDR1 SQVTM, CDR2 ANQGSEA. The DNA of the CDR3 is TGCAGCGTTTCGCCAGGGAAGAATGAGCAGTTCTTC. Its protein product is CSVSPGKNEQFF.

CDR3 region: CAWSVQGLRNQPQHF. The CDR3 region has the DNA TGTGCCTGGAGTGTCCAGGGGCTTAGGAATCAGCCCCAGCATTTT. This rearrangement joins TRBV30 to TRBJ1-5, with a tentative D call TRBD1 (6 bases). V dropped 0 bases and J dropped 4 bases, with 13 bases sitting between them. CDR3 length: 15 residues. Germline V gene lookup returns CDR1 GTSNPN and CDR2 SVGIG (reference sequence).

The chain links TRBV6-5 to TRBJ1-3; TRBD1 agrees at 7 bases. The CDR3 has 15 amino acids. V gave up 4 bases and J gave up 3 bases; unmatched junction bases: 6. CDR1 is MNHEY and CDR2 is SVGAGI in the germline V gene. The CDR3 sequence is CASSLQGTGGNTIYF. The DNA of the CDR3 is TGTGCCAGCAGTTTACAGGGGACTGGTGGAAACACCATATATTTT.

The chain has TRBV6-5 and TRBJ2-2; D not certain. The germline V and J ends were trimmed by 7 bases and 5 bases, with 11 bases remaining between them. The germline gives CDR1 MNHEY, CDR2 SVGAGI. The CDR3 extends over 13 amino acids. The CDR3 DNA follows: TGTGCCAGCACCTCCCGCGAAACCGGGGAGCTGTTTTTT. This encodes CASTSRETGELFF.

V usage is TRBV18 and J usage is TRBJ1-6; D uncertain. Between the trimmed V and J ends, which lost 5 bases and 9 bases, there was a span of 14 bases. The CDR3 runs to 14 residues. Germline V gene data show CDR1 as KGHSH and CDR2 as LQKENI. This CDR3 is CASSASGEGSPLHF. The DNA for the CDR3 is TGTGCCAGCTCAGCAAGTGGAGAAGGTTCACCCCTCCACTTT.

The chain couples TRBV11-2 to TRBJ1-5, with 7 bases lining up with TRBD1. With 5 bases clipped from V and 7 bases from J, the junction kept 8 bases outside the gene matches. The germline V gene has CDR1 SGHAT and CDR2 FQNNGV. The CDR3 is made up of 14 amino acids. CDR3 coding DNA: TGTGCCAGCAGCGTAAACAGGGGTTCGCAGCCCCAGCATTTT. Translating gives CASSVNRGSQPQHF.

This clone was seen a single time. The gene calls are TRBV9 and TRBJ2-7, with TRBD2 matching over 11 bases. With V trimmed by 4 bases and J by 1 base, 10 bases remained unmatched. Germline V CDR1 and CDR2: SGDLS, YYNGEE. There are 17 residues in the CDR3. CDR3 sequence (DNA): TGTGCCAGCAGCCCGTGGGCTAGCGGGAGGCAATCCTACGAGCAGTACTTC. This translates into CASSPWASGRQSYEQYF.

This clone occurred a few times. The chain is built from TRBV5-1 and TRBJ2-2, with TRBD2 matching over 7 bases. With V trimmed by 4 bases and J by 4 bases, 7 bases remained unmatched. The CDR3 extends over 15 amino acids. Germline assignment: CDR1 SGHRS and CDR2 YFSETQ. CDR3 nucleotides: TGCGCCAGCAGCGAGGGGACTACATTCACCGGGGAGCTGTTTTTT. Its translation is CASSEGTTFTGELFF.

The chain combines TRBV30 with TRBJ2-7; possible D gene TRBD1, 5 bases. This CDR3 region has 12 residues. Germline CDR1 is GTSNPN and CDR2 is SVGIG (reference sequence). Trimming shortened V by 4 bases and J by 1 base, and 8 bases separated the two germline ends. CDR3 nucleotide sequence: TGTGCCTGGATGGACAAGTCCTACGAGCAGTACTTC. Translating it yields CAWMDKSYEQYF.

The rearrangement links TRBV2 to TRBJ2-1; 9 bases line up with TRBD1. CDR3 length: 14 residues. Germline assignment: CDR1 SNHLY and CDR2 FYNNEI. V dropped 7 bases and J dropped 7; count of bases not matched to a gene: 8. CDR3 sequence reads: CASNKLTGGNEQFF. Here the CDR3 DNA reads TGTGCCAGCAACAAATTGACAGGGGGGAATGAGCAGTTCTTC.

The rearrangement uses TRBV4-2 and TRBJ1-2; 10 positions match TRBD1. This CDR3 has 15 amino acids. CDR1 and CDR2 (germline): LGHNA, YNFKEQ. The ends lost 0 bases at V and 7 bases at J; junction bases unmatched: 5. DNA for the CDR3: TGTGCCAGCAGCCAAGAAAGGGGACAGGGGTTTGGCTACACCTTC. Amino acid sequence: CASSQERGQGFGYTF.

The sample holds a few counts of this clone. The V and J genes are TRBV7-2 and TRBJ2-7, with a possible D match to TRBD1 (6 bases). In germline, CDR1 is SGHTA, CDR2 FQGNSA. This CDR3 comprises 15 residues. Trimming pared 5 bases from V and 2 bases from J, leaving 16 bases between. This CDR3 reads CASSPGQGLPYEQYF. The CDR3 bases are TGTGCCAGCAGCCCCGGGCAGGGGTTACCCTACGAGCAGTACTTC.

The chain employs TRBV24-1 and TRBJ1-6; 8 nucleotides line up with TRBD1. V trimming: 5 bases; J trimming: 4 bases; junction bases outside the gene matches: 6. The CDR3 loop spans 16 amino acids. Germline assignment: CDR1 KGHDR and CDR2 SFDVKD. CDR3 amino acids: CATSVRGQHYNSPLHF. The CDR3 nucleotides are TGTGCCACCAGTGTCAGGGGGCAGCATTATAATTCACCCCTCCACTTT.

This clone was counted once. This chain uses TRBV5-1 with TRBJ1-3; D remains ambiguous. The CDR3 totals 14 residues. V lost 0 bases to trimming and J lost 0 bases, with 4 bases between them. Per germline, CDR1 SGHRS and CDR2 YFSETQ. DNA of the CDR3: TGCGCCAGCAGCTTGGACGGCTCTGGAAACACCATATATTTT. As protein: CASSLDGSGNTIYF.

The chain combines TRBV6-7 with TRBJ1-5; no clear D gene. TRBV6-7 is labeled an ORF, and its function is uncertain. This CDR3 has 14 amino acids. V was pared by 8 bases and J by 1 base, with 12 bases between. CDR3 bases: TGTGCCAGCGCCCAGGAGGCGAGCAATCAGCCCCAGCATTTT. Protein product: CASAQEASNQPQHF.